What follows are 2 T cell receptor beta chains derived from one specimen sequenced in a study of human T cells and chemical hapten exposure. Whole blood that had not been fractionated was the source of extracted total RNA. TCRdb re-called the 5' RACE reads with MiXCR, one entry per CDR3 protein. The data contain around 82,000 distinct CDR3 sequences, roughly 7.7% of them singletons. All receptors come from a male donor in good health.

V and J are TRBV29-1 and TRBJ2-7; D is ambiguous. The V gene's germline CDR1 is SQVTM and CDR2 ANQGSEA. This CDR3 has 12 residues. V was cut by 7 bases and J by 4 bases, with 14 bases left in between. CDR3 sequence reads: CSALLGRYEQYF. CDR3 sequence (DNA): TGCAGCGCCTTACTGGGCAGGTACGAGCAGTACTTC.

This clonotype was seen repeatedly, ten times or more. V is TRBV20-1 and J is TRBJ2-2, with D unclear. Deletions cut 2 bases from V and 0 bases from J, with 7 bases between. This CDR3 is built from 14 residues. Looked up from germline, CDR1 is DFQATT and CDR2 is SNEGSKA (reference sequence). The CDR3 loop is CSARRVTNTGELFF. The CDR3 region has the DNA TGCAGTGCTAGAAGGGTGACGAACACCGGGGAGCTGTTTTTT.